The sequence of this T cell receptor beta chain was determined in a study of blood T cells in healthy people across ages. Study-wide results and limits: For the donors, CMV status was unknown and possibly confounded expanded clonotype changes. Those diversity estimates obtained from one million T cells were thought to be underestimates.

On this clonotype itself: What it recognizes is unknown.

The authors ran a second PCR of about 6 to 11 cycles using a sample-barcoded 5' primer and a J-beta primer mix. Each cDNA molecule received a tag from a template-switch adaptor that had 12 random nucleotides. TCRdb recomputed calls from the 5' RACE reads with MiXCR, one row per CDR3 protein. The data contain some 700,000 distinct CDR3 sequences, 20% to 25% of them singletons. V lost 6 bases, J lost 1 base, and 14 bases lay in between. The CDR3 runs 15 residues. Each sample gave at least 6.5 million isolated PBMCs. This TCR derives from a man in his 70s in good health. The rearrangement joins TRBV12-3 or TRBV12-4 to TRBJ2-3; D remains ambiguous. The sample taken for sequencing was blood. CDR3 sequence reads: CASSPRAVRTDTQYF. As DNA, the CDR3 is TGTGCCAGCAGCCCTAGGGCTGTCCGCACAGATACGCAGTATTTT.